A selection of T cell receptor beta chains follows, all from one sample in a study of Graves' ophthalmopathy and Graves' hyperthyroidism. TCRdb called the multiplex PCR reads again in MiXCR, with one record for every CDR3 protein. Of fewer than 250,000 distinct CDR3 sequences listed, 25% to 30% are singletons. The sequencing input was peripheral blood. Every receptor here comes from a man between 50 and 59 years old with Graves' ophthalmopathy. Each CDR3 is given with its conserved first and last residue. Fields, in order: clone size, V gene, D gene, J gene, CDR3 DNA, CDR3 protein. D genes are given only for firm matches. Size is omitted from some rows. Given values are once, few, many or a class for expanded clones.

many	TRBV4-3	.	TRBJ2-2	TGCGCCAGCAGCCAAGCCGGGCTGAACACCGGGGAGCTGTTTTTT	CASSQAGLNTGELFF
many	TRBV12-3/TRBV12-4	.	TRBJ2-2	TGTGCCAGCAGTTTGGGCGGGACGGGGACCGGGGAGCTGTTTTTT	CASSLGGTGTGELFF
many	TRBV20-1	.	TRBJ1-5	TGCAGTGCTAGAGATGCCCTGGGAGTGAGCAATCAGCCCCAGCATTTT	CSARDALGVSNQPQHF
.	TRBV7-8	.	TRBJ1-6	TGTGCCAGCAGCTTAGTTCAGGGGCCCAATTCACCCCTCCACTTT	CASSLVQGPNSPLHF
many	TRBV19	.	TRBJ1-5	TGTGCCAGTAGTCCGACGGGGTATAGCAATCAGCCCCAGCATTTT	CASSPTGYSNQPQHF
many	TRBV11-2	TRBD1	TRBJ2-2	TGTGCCAGCAGCCAAAGGACAGGGGGCCCGCAGATAACCGGGGAGCTGTTTTTT	CASSQRTGGPQITGELFF
many	TRBV20-1	TRBD2	TRBJ2-7	TGCAGTGCTAGAGGGACTAGAACCTACGAGCAGTACTTC	CSARGTRTYEQYF
.	TRBV12-3/TRBV12-4	.	TRBJ2-7	TGTGCCAGCAGGGGCAGTACCTACGAGCAGTACTTC	CASRGSTYEQYF
many	TRBV27	TRBD2	TRBJ2-7	TGTGCCAGCAGTGAAATAGCGGGAGCCCCATCCTACGAGCAGTACTTC	CASSEIAGAPSYEQYF
many	TRBV6-5	.	TRBJ2-7	TGTGCCAGCAGTTACCGGGCCAGCCCCTACGAGCAGTACTTC	CASSYRASPYEQYF
many	TRBV7-2	TRBD1	TRBJ1-2	TGTGCCAGCAGCTTAGGGGGACAGTATGGCTACACCTTC	CASSLGGQYGYTF
many	TRBV28	.	TRBJ2-5	TGTGCCAGCAACTTCGGGGAGACCCAGTACTTC	CASNFGETQYF
many	TRBV12-3/TRBV12-4	TRBD1	TRBJ1-5	TGTGCCAGCAGGACAGGGTATACTCAGCCCCAGCATTTT	CASRTGYTQPQHF
many	TRBV9	.	TRBJ2-5	TGTGCCAGCAGCCTCCTTGTGGGAGAGACCCAGTACTTC	CASSLLVGETQYF
many	TRBV5-4	TRBD1	TRBJ1-1	TGTGCCAGCAGATCTACAGGGGGCTCTGAAGCTTTCTTT	CASRSTGGSEAFF
many	TRBV29-1	.	TRBJ2-7	TGCAGCGTTATTCGGGACACCAAGTCCTACGAGCAGTACTTC	CSVIRDTKSYEQYF
many	TRBV12-3/TRBV12-4	.	TRBJ1-1	TGTGCCAGCAGACCCCCCGACAGAAACACTGAAGCTTTCTTT	CASRPPDRNTEAFF